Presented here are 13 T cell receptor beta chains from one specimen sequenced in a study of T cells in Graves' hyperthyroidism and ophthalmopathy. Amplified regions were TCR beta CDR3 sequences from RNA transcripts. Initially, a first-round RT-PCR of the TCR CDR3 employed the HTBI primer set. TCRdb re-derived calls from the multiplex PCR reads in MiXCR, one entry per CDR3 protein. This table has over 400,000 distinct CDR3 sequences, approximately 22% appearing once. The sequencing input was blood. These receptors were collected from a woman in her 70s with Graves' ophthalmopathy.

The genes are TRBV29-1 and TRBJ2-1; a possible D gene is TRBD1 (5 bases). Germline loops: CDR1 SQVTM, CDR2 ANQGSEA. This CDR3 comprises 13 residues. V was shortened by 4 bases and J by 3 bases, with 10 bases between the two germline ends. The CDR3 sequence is CSVVEGVYNEQFF. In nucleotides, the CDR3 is TGCAGCGTTGTTGAAGGGGTCTACAATGAGCAGTTCTTC.

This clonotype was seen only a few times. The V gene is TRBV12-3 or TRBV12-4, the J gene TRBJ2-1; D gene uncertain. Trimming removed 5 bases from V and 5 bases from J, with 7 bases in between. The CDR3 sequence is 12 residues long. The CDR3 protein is CASSGYDNEQFF. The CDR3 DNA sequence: TGTGCCAGCAGTGGATACGACAATGAGCAGTTCTTC.

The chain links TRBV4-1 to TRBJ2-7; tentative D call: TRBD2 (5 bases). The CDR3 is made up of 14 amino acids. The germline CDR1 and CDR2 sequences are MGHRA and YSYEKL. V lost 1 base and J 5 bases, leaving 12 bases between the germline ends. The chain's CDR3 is CASSQAGRGDEQYF. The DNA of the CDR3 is TGCGCCAGCAGCCAAGCGGGTCGGGGTGACGAGCAGTACTTC.

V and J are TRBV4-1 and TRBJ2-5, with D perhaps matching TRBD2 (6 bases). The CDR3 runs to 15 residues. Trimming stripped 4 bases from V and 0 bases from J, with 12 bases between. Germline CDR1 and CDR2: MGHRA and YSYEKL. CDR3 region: CASSRTGTYQETQYF. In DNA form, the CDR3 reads TGCGCCAGCAGCCGAACCGGGACTTACCAAGAGACCCAGTACTTC.

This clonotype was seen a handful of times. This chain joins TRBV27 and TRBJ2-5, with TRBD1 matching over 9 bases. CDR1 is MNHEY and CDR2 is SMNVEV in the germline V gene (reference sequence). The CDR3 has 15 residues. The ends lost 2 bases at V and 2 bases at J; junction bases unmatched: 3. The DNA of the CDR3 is TGTGCCAGCAGTTTAGCGGGACAGGGACAAGAGACCCAGTACTTC. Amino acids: CASSLAGQGQETQYF.

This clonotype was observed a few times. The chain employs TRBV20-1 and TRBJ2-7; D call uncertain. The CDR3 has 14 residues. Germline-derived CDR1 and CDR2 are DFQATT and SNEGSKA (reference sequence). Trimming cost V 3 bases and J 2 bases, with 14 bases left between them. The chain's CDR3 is CSASLGNGPYEQYF. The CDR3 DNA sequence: TGCAGTGCTAGTTTGGGAAATGGGCCCTACGAGCAGTACTTC.

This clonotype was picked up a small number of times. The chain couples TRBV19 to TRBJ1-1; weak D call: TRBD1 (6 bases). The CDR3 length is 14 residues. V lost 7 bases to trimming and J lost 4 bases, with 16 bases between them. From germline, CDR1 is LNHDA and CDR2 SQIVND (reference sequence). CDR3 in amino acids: CASKGGGRGTEAFF. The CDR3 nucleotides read TGTGCCAGTAAGGGGGGGGGCCGGGGCACTGAAGCTTTCTTT.

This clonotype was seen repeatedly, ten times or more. CDR3 amino acids: CASSQVGTANYGYTF. As DNA, the CDR3 is TGTGCCAGCAGCCAAGTCGGGACAGCTAACTATGGCTACACCTTC. The chain links TRBV3-1 to TRBJ1-2, with 7 bases matching TRBD1. Germline assignment: CDR1 LGHDT and CDR2 YNNKEL (reference sequence). V lost 1 base and J lost 0; bases outside the gene matches: 2. The CDR3 runs 15 residues.

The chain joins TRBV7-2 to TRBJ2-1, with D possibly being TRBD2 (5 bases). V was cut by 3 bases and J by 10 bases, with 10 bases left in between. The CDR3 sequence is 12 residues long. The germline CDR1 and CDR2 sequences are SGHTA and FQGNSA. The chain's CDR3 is CASSLFPGEQFF. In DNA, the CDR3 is TGTGCCAGCAGCTTGTTTCCGGGAGAGCAGTTCTTC.

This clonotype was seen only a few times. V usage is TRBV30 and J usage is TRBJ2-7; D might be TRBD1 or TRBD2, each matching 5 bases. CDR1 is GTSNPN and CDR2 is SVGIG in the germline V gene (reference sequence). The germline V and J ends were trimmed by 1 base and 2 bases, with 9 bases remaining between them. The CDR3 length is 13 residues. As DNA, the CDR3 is TGTGCCTGGAGTGAGCAGGGACCCTACGAGCAGTACTTC. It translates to CAWSEQGPYEQYF.

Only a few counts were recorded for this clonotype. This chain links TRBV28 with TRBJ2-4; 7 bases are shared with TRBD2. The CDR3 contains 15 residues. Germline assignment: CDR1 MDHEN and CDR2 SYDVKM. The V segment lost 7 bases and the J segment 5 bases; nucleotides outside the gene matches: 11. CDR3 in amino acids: CASITGGVSENIQYF. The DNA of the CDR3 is TGTGCCAGCATCACTGGGGGGGTGTCCGAAAACATTCAGTACTTC.

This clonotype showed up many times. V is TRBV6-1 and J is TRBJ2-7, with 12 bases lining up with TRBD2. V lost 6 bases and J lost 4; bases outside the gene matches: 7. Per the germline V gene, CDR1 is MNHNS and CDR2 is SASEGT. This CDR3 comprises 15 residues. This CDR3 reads CASRPSGRAAYEQYF. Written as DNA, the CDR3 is TGTGCCAGCAGACCTAGCGGGAGGGCCGCTTACGAGCAGTACTTC.

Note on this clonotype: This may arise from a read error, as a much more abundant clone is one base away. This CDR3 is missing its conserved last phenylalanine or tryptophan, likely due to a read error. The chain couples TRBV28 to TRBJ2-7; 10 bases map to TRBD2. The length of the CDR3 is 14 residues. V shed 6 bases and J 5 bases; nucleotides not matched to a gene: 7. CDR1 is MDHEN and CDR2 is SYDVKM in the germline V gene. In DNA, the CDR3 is TGTGCCAGCAGCACCCTAGCGGGAGATAACGAGCAGTACTTA. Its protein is CASSTLAGDNEQYL.